This TCR beta chain was captured in a study of shared clonotypes between healthy human individuals. In its sample, this clone was seen a few times. Its target is unknown. Other DNA sequences within the sample encode an identical CDR3. Running of the assay took place at deep level. Genomic DNA (from each subset) was split evenly across several immunoSEQ plates. Libraries were prepared by immunoSEQ multiplex PCR; TCRdb keeps only in-frame clonotypes and omits some of them. Of 2.3 million or so clones listed, 80% to 95% are singletons. Study findings and constraints: Shared clonotypes across all four donors exceeded non-shared ones in generation probability. Around 4.9% of naive CD4 clonotypes were shared across four donors.

Germline V lookup: CDR1 LGHNA, CDR2 YNFKEQ. V lost 1 base and J 2 bases, leaving 2 bases between the germline ends. This CDR3 has 12 residues. The sample taken for sequencing was naive CD4+ T cells from PBMCs. The subset is: CD45RA+ positively selected. The chain recombines TRBV4-2 with TRBJ1-2; D is undetermined. The source is a man between 18 and 29 years old in good health. Some clones in this sample may be carry-over from other donors' samples. CDR3 sequence reads: CASSQANYGYTF. CDR3 bases: TGTGCCAGCAGCCAAGCCAACTATGGCTACACCTTC.